The clone carrying this T cell receptor (beta chain) was counted at least ten times. The antigen is not known. The data derive from a study of T-cell memory formation after mild COVID-19. Study-wide results and caveats: Shrinking CD4+ clones resided mostly in CM and EM, and CD8+ ones in EMRA.

V dropped 4 bases and J dropped 2; count of bases not matched to a gene: 9. CDR1 and CDR2 from the germline V gene are DFQATT and SNEGSKA (reference sequence). This CDR3 has 15 amino acids. Sample barcodes and UMIs were carried by the TCR alpha and TCR beta cDNA libraries that 5'RACE generated with constant-segment primers. TCRdb ran MiXCR on the 5' RACE reads and lists one entry per CDR3 protein. The repertoire has approximately 250,000 distinct CDR3 sequences, 16% of them found once; the top ten carry roughly 21%. This sequence originates from a man younger than 30 who had mild COVID-19 (a few samples of this study predate the infection). Cell type and time point are not known. The chain combines TRBV20-1 with TRBJ2-3; 7 nucleotides match TRBD2. Specimen: PBMCs or a T cell subset sorted from them (not recorded which). CDR3 amino acids: CSAIGLAEHTDTQYF. For the CDR3, the DNA is TGCAGTGCTATCGGGCTAGCGGAACACACAGATACGCAGTATTTT.